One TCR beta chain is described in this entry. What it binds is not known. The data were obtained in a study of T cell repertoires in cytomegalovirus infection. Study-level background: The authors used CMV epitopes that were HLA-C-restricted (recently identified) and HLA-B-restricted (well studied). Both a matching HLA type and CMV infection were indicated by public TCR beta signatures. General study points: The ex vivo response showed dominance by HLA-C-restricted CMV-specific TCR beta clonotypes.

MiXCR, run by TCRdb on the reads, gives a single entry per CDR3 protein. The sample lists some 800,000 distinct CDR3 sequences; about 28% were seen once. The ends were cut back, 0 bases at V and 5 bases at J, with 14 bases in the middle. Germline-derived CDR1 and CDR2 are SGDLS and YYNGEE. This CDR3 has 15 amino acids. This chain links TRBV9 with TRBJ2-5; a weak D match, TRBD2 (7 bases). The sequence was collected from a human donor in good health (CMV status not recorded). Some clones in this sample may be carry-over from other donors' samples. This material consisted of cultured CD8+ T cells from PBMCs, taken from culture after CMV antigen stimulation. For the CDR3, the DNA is TGTGCCAGCAGCGTAGGGGGGGGCTTAGGTGAGACCCAGTACTTC. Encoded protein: CASSVGGGLGETQYF.